The 13 T cell receptor beta chains presented below share a single source sample, sequenced in a study of CD8+ T cells in alopecia areata. The sequencing template was cDNA reverse transcribed from extracted RNA. The table came from immunoSEQ multiplex PCR; TCRdb's copy has only in-frame clones and leaves some out. The data show 150,000 to 200,000 clones, less than 70% seen once. Treatment noted: oral pan-JAK inhibitor, 5-10 mg twice daily. The source material was CD4+ T cells sorted from blood, sampled at week 4, from a patient treated with tofacitinib. The receptors were sampled from a human donor with alopecia areata.

Only a few counts were recorded for this clone. The V gene is TRBV29-1, the J gene TRBJ1-2; tentatively, D is TRBD1 (6 bases). V lost 4 bases and J 9 bases, leaving 15 bases between the germline ends. CDR1 and CDR2 (germline): SQVTM, ANQGSEA. The CDR3 spans 12 residues. DNA for the CDR3: TGCAGCGTTGCACAGGGAGCTATACGCTACACCTTC. Residues: CSVAQGAIRYTF.

The rearrangement uses TRBV2 and TRBJ1-6, with 7 bases lining up with TRBD1. This CDR3 has 14 residues. CDR1 SNHLY and CDR2 FYNNEI come from the germline V gene. The ends lost 5 bases at V and 6 bases at J; junction bases unmatched: 4. The CDR3, as DNA: TGTGCCAGCAGTAACCGGGACAGTAATTCACCCCTCCACTTT. Its translation is CASSNRDSNSPLHF.

V and J are TRBV2 and TRBJ1-5; a weak D match, TRBD1 (6 bases). The germline gives CDR1 SNHLY, CDR2 FYNNEI. V was shortened by 2 bases and J by 2 bases, with 10 bases between the two germline ends. The CDR3 is 15 residues long. The CDR3 spells CASSETGLGNQPQHF. The CDR3 DNA follows: TGTGCCAGCAGTGAAACAGGGCTGGGCAATCAGCCCCAGCATTTT.

The chain employs TRBV9 and TRBJ1-1, with TRBD1 identical over 8 bases. V shed 3 bases and J 2 bases; nucleotides not matched to a gene: 6. In germline, CDR1 is SGDLS, CDR2 YYNGEE. CDR3 length: 15 residues. CDR3 loop: CASSAEQGGNTEAFF. In nucleotides, the CDR3 is TGTGCCAGCAGCGCTGAACAGGGGGGAAACACTGAAGCTTTCTTT.

The chain uses TRBV2 and TRBJ2-4; 9 nucleotides align to TRBD1. The CDR3 loop spans 15 amino acids. V was pared by 0 bases and J by 9 bases, with 6 bases of the junction left unmatched. Germline loops: CDR1 SNHLY, CDR2 FYNNEI. The DNA for the CDR3 is TGTGCCAGCAGTGAAGCGCTTGACAGGGGGGGCATTCAGTACTTC. This encodes CASSEALDRGGIQYF.

CDR3 nucleotides: TGTGCCAGCAGTTACCCGGGACAGGGGAATTTGGATGAGCAGTTCTTC. Its translation: CASSYPGQGNLDEQFF. The gene calls are TRBV6-6 and TRBJ2-1; 10 bases align to TRBD1. The V gene end was trimmed by 2 bases and the J gene end by 8 bases; junction bases not matched to a gene: 9. The V gene's germline CDR1 is MNHNY and CDR2 SVGAGI (reference sequence). The CDR3 is 16 residues long.

The rearrangement uses TRBV5-6 and TRBJ2-7; D possibly corresponds to TRBD1 (7 bases). V was cut by 5 bases and J by 5 bases, with 23 bases left in between. This CDR3 spans 16 amino acids. CDR1 and CDR2 (germline): SGHDT, YYEEEE. The CDR3 DNA reads as TGTGCCAGCAGTGATCCCAGGGGGGCCTCCCAGCACGAGCAGTACTTC. It is translated as CASSDPRGASQHEQYF.

V gene TRBV27 combines with J gene TRBJ2-7; maybe TRBD1 (6 bases). The V and J ends lost 5 bases and 0 bases respectively, with 14 bases between them. Germline assignment: CDR1 MNHEY and CDR2 SMNVEV (reference sequence). The CDR3 contains 15 residues. CDR3 DNA sequence: TGTGCCAGCAGTCCACAGGGCCCGAACTCCTACGAGCAGTACTTC. Protein sequence: CASSPQGPNSYEQYF.

A remark on this clone: This specimen includes other DNA sequences encoding the same CDR3. The chain recombines TRBV5-1 with TRBJ2-5; D remains ambiguous. CDR3 length: 12 residues. The V end lost 4 bases, the J end lost 2 bases, and 6 bases lay between the germline ends. CDR1 is SGHRS and CDR2 is YFSETQ in the germline V gene. The CDR3 sequence is CASSPSQETQYF. The CDR3 DNA reads as TGCGCCAGCAGCCCTTCACAAGAGACCCAGTACTTC.

V usage is TRBV29-1 and J usage is TRBJ2-2, with D unresolved. CDR1 and CDR2 (germline): SQVTM, ANQGSEA. Trimming pared 3 bases from V and 4 bases from J, leaving 9 bases between. CDR3 length: 13 amino acids. CDR3 DNA: TGCAGCGTTGATCGGGTCGGCACCGGGGAGCTGTTTTTT. Protein product: CSVDRVGTGELFF.

This CDR3 is CSVEGISTDTQYF. The DNA for the CDR3 is TGCAGCGTTGAAGGTATTAGCACAGATACGCAGTATTTT. The rearrangement uses TRBV29-1 and TRBJ2-3; D gene ambiguous. The length of the CDR3 is 13 residues. Trimming took off 1 base at V and 0 bases at J, with 5 bases between the two ends. CDR1 SQVTM and CDR2 ANQGSEA come from the germline V gene.

The chain is built from TRBV11-3 and TRBJ2-2; maybe TRBD2 (5 bases). The length of the CDR3 is 16 residues. V was cut by 5 bases and J by 1 base, with 14 bases left in between. The V gene's germline CDR1 is SGHNT and CDR2 YENEEA. CDR3 DNA: TGTGCCAGCAGCCCCCGATTCGGGGTGAACACCGGGGAGCTGTTTTTT. This translates into CASSPRFGVNTGELFF.

The gene calls are TRBV29-1 and TRBJ1-2; no definite D call. Trimming stripped 6 bases from V and 9 bases from J, with 23 bases between. This CDR3 is built from 14 residues. Germline CDR1 is SQVTM and CDR2 is ANQGSEA. CDR3 sequence reads: CSVGWKAPILSYTF. The CDR3 nucleotides read TGCAGCGTGGGGTGGAAGGCTCCCATATTGAGCTACACCTTC. The full variable domain, rest sourced from reference TRBV29-1 and TRBJ1-2, is SAVISQKPSRDICQRGTSLTIQCQVDSQVTMMFWYRQQPGQSLTLIATANQGSEATYESGFVIDKFPISRPNLTFSTLTVSNMSPEDSSIYLCSVGWKAPILSYTFGSGTRLTVV.